Below, 11 T cell receptor beta chains from the same sample are listed, as sequenced in a study of T cell changes during pregnancy in multiple sclerosis. Profiled with immunoSEQ multiplex PCR; TCRdb holds only in-frame clones, not every one. Of 17,000 or so clones listed, around 96% were seen once; the top ten hold around 0.9%. The sample in question was peripheral blood, obtained in the third trimester of pregnancy. These receptor sequences come from a female donor with multiple sclerosis, enrolled in a pregnancy study.

V is TRBV2 and J is TRBJ1-5, with D possibly TRBD1 on 5 matching bases. Germline-derived CDR1 and CDR2 are SNHLY and FYNNEI. V was clipped by 7 bases and J by 1 base, with 17 bases between them. The CDR3 covers 16 residues. The CDR3 coding sequence is TGTGCCAGCACCCTAAGGGGCCCCGGGAGCAATCAGCCCCAGCATTTT. Translated: CASTLRGPGSNQPQHF.

This clone was found once. The rearrangement uses TRBV5-4 and TRBJ2-1, with 15 bases lining up with TRBD2. Germline CDR1 reads SGHNT; CDR2 reads YYREEE (reference sequence). V gave up 4 bases and J gave up 8 bases; unmatched junction bases: 7. There are 16 residues in the CDR3. The CDR3 region has the DNA TGTGCCAGCAGCCGGGGACTAGCGGGGGGCGGAGATGAGCAGTTCTTC. Its translation: CASSRGLAGGGDEQFF.

V gene TRBV7-8 combines with J gene TRBJ1-2, with D hard to call. CDR1 and CDR2 (germline): SGHVS, FQNEAQ. V lost 5 bases, J lost 4 bases, and 17 bases lay in between. The CDR3 sequence is 15 residues long. CDR3 DNA sequence: TGTGCCAGCAGCCCGAGGCTCCTCTCGCGCTATGGCTACACCTTC. Its translation is CASSPRLLSRYGYTF.

This chain uses TRBV19 with TRBJ2-7, with D unclear. The CDR3 is made up of 12 amino acids. Trimming removed 8 bases from V and 2 bases from J, with 10 bases in between. Per germline, CDR1 LNHDA and CDR2 SQIVND (reference sequence). The DNA for the CDR3 is TGTGCCAGTCAGCAGACTCCCTACGAGCAGTACTTC. Amino acid sequence: CASQQTPYEQYF.

This rearrangement joins TRBV10-3 to TRBJ2-7; 8 bases line up with TRBD1. Trimming cost V 2 bases and J 4 bases; bases outside gene matches: 4. The CDR3 consists of 14 residues. Germline assignment: CDR1 ENHRY and CDR2 SYGVKD. For the CDR3, the DNA is TGTGCCATCAGTGAGAGACAGGGGATTTACGAGCAGTACTTC. This translates into CAISERQGIYEQYF.

The gene calls are TRBV27 and TRBJ1-1; TRBD1 is a possible D gene (5 bases). The V end was cut by 2 bases, the J end by 0 bases, with 10 bases between. Germline-derived CDR1 and CDR2 are MNHEY and SMNVEV (reference sequence). CDR3 length: 15 residues. As DNA, the CDR3 is TGTGCCAGCAGTTTAGTCAGGGAGGTGAACACTGAAGCTTTCTTT. It is translated as CASSLVREVNTEAFF.

V is TRBV7-6 and J is TRBJ2-1; 9 bases are shared with TRBD1. The CDR3 loop spans 13 amino acids. Germline CDR1 reads SGHVS; CDR2 reads FNYEAQ. J gave up 5 bases and V 5 bases, and 1 base lay outside the gene matches. DNA of the CDR3: TGTGCCAGCAGCAGGACAGGGGACAATGAGCAGTTCTTC. Protein: CASSRTGDNEQFF. Full variable domain (remainder filled in from reference TRBV7-6 and TRBJ2-1): GAGVSQSPRYKVTKRGQDVALRCDPISGHVSLYWYRQALGQGPEFLTYFNYEAQQDKSGLPNDRFSAERPEGSISTLTIQRTEQRDSAMYRCASSRTGDNEQFFGPGTRLTVL.

This chain's CDR3 is CAISETGGNTIYF. CDR3 coding DNA: TGTGCCATCAGCGAGACAGGGGGGAACACCATATATTTT. The rearrangement links TRBV10-3 to TRBJ1-3, with TRBD1 matching over 9 bases. CDR1 and CDR2 (germline): ENHRY, SYGVKD. V lost 6 bases, J lost 7 bases, and 4 bases stayed unmatched. The CDR3 extends over 13 amino acids.

This clone occurred once. The rearrangement links TRBV9 to TRBJ1-1, with D perhaps TRBD1 (5 bases). From germline, CDR1 is SGDLS and CDR2 YYNGEE. V was clipped by 3 bases and J by 0 bases, with 12 bases between them. The CDR3 is 15 amino acids. In DNA, the CDR3 is TGTGCCAGCAGCGCACAGGTTGGATTGAACACTGAAGCTTTCTTT. Translation: CASSAQVGLNTEAFF.

The rearrangement links TRBV5-1 to TRBJ1-2; 9 bases are a match to TRBD1. Trimming removed 2 bases from V and 2 bases from J; junction bases left unmatched: 1. CDR3 length equals 14 residues. Germline assignment: CDR1 SGHRS and CDR2 YFSETQ. CDR3 bases: TGCGCCAGCAGCTTAGACAGGGGGAACTATGGCTACACCTTC. Protein product: CASSLDRGNYGYTF. The entire variable domain, with the rest obtained from reference TRBV5-1 and TRBJ1-2, is as follows: KAGVTQTPRYLIKTRGQQVTLSCSPISGHRSVSWYQQTPGQGLQFLFEYFSETQRNKGNFPGRFSGRQFSNSRSEMNVSTLELGDSALYLCASSLDRGNYGYTFGSGTRLTVV.

This clone was found once. This chain connects TRBV27 to TRBJ1-4; 9 bases are a match to TRBD1. Losses at the gene ends were 10 bases for V and 8 bases for J; bases not matched to a gene: 11. The germline V gene encodes CDR1 MNHEY and CDR2 SMNVEV (reference sequence). The CDR3 length is 14 residues. DNA for the CDR3: TGTGCCACAAGGGACAGGGAGGTCGGGGAAAAACTGTTTTTT. Translated, it gives CATRDREVGEKLFF. Full variable domain (rest looked up from reference TRBV27 and TRBJ1-4): EAQVTQNPRYLITVTGKKLTVTCSQNMNHEYMSWYRQDPGLGLRQIYYSMNVEVTDKGDVPEGYKVSRKEKRNFPLILESPSPNQTSLYFCATRDREVGEKLFFGSGTQLSVL.